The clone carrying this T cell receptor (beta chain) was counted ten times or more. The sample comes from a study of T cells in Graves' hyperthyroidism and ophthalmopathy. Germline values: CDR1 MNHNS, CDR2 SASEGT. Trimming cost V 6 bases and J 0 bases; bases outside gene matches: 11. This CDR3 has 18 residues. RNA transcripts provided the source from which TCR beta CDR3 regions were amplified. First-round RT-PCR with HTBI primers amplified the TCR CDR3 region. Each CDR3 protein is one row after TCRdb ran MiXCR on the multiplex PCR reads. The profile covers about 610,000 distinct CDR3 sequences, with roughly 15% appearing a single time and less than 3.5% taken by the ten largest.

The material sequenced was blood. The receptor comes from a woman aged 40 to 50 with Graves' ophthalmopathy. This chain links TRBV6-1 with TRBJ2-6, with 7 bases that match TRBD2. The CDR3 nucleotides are TGTGCCAGCAGAGCTCAACTAGCGCGCACCTCTGGGGCCAACGTCCTGACTTTC. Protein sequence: CASRAQLARTSGANVLTF.